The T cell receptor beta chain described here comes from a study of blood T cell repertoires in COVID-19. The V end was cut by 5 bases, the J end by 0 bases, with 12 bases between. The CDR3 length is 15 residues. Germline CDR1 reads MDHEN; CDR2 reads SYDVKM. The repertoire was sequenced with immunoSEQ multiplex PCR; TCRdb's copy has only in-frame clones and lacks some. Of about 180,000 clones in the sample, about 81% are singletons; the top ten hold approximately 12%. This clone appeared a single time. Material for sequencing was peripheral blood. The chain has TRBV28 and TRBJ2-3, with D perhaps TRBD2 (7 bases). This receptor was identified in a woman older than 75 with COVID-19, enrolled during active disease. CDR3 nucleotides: TGTGCCAGCAGTAGGGGGGGGGCGAGCACAGATACGCAGTATTTT. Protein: CASSRGGASTDTQYF.